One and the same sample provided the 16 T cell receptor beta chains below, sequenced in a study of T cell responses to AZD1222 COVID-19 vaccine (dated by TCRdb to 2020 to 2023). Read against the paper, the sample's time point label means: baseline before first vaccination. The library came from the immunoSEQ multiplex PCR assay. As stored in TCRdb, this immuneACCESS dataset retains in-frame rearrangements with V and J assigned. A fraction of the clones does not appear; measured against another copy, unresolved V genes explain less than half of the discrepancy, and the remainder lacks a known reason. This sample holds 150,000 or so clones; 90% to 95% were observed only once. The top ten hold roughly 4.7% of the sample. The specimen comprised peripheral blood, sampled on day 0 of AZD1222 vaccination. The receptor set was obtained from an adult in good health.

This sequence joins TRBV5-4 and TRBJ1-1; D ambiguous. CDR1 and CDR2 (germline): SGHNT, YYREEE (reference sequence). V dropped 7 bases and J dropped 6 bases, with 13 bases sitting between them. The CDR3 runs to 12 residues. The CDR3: CASAGPGSEAFF. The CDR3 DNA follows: TGTGCCAGCGCTGGTCCCGGGTCTGAAGCTTTCTTT.

CDR3 region: CASSATGDSYNEQFF. In DNA form, the CDR3 reads TGCGCCAGCAGCGCCACAGGGGACTCCTACAATGAGCAGTTCTTC. The rearrangement links TRBV5-1 to TRBJ2-1, with 7 bases fitting TRBD1. CDR1 is SGHRS and CDR2 is YFSETQ in the germline V gene. The CDR3 totals 15 residues. V trimming: 4 bases; J trimming: 0 bases; junction bases outside the gene matches: 4. The full variable domain, in which reference TRBV5-1 and TRBJ2-1 provide the parts outside the CDR3, is KAGVTQTPRYLIKTRGQQVTLSCSPISGHRSVSWYQQTPGQGLQFLFEYFSETQRNKGNFPGRFSGRQFSNSRSEMNVSTLELGDSALYLCASSATGDSYNEQFFGPGTRLTVL.

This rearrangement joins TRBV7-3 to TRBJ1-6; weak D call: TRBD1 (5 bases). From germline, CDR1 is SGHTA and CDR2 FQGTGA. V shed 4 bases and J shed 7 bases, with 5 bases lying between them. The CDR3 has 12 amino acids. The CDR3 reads CASSSGNSPLHF. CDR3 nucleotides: TGTGCCAGCAGCTCAGGGAATTCACCCCTCCACTTT.

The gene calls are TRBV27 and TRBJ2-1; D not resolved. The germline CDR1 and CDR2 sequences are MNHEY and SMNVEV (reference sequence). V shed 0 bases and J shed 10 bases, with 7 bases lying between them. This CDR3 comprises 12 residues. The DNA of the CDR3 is TGTGCCAGCAGTTTATCTGGCAGGGAGCAGTTCTTC. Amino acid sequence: CASSLSGREQFF.

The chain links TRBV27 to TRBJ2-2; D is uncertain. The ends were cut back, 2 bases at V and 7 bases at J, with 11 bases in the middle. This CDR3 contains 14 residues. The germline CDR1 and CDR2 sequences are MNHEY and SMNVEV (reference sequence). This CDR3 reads CASSLAIFGGELFF. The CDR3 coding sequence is TGTGCCAGCAGTTTAGCGATTTTCGGCGGGGAGCTGTTTTTT.

CDR3 residues: CASSYRSGNEQFF. DNA of the CDR3: TGTGCCAGCAGTTACCGTAGCGGGAATGAGCAGTTCTTC. V and J are TRBV6-9 and TRBJ2-1; 7 nucleotides line up with TRBD2. The CDR3 totals 13 residues. Germline CDR1 is MNHGY and CDR2 is SVAAGI. J gave up 7 bases and V 3 bases, and 3 bases lay outside the gene matches.

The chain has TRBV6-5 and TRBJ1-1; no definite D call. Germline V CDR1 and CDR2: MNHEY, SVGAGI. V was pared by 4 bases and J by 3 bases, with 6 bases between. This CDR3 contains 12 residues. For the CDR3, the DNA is TGTGCCAGCAGTTCCAGGTACACTGAAGCTTTCTTT. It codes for CASSSRYTEAFF.

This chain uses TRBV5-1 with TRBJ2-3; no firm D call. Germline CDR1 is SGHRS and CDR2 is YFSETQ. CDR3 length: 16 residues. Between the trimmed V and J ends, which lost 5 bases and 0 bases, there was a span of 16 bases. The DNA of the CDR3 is TGCGCCAGCAGGGCTCGCCAAGTTTCTAGCACAGATACGCAGTATTTT. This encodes CASRARQVSSTDTQYF.

The CDR3 region is CASSLGTGISYEQYF. The CDR3, as DNA: TGCGCCAGCAGCTTGGGGACAGGGATCTCCTACGAGCAGTACTTC. The chain employs TRBV5-1 and TRBJ2-7; TRBD1 matches at 8 bases. J gave up 0 bases and V 0 bases, and 2 bases lay outside the gene matches. This CDR3 is built from 15 residues. CDR1 is SGHRS, CDR2 YFSETQ, per germline.

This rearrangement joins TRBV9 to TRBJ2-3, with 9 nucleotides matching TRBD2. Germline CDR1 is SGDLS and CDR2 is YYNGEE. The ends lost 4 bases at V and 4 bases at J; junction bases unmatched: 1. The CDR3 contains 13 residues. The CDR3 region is CASSLAGSDTQYF. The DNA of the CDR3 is TGTGCCAGCAGCCTAGCGGGATCAGATACGCAGTATTTT.

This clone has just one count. The CDR3 here is CASSERQSLQETQYF. CDR3 DNA sequence: TGTGCCAGCAGTGAGCGCCAATCCCTCCAAGAGACCCAGTACTTC. V is TRBV25-1 and J is TRBJ2-5; no clear D gene. This CDR3 comprises 15 residues. Trimming pared 3 bases from V and 1 base from J, leaving 12 bases between. Looked up from germline, CDR1 is MGHDK and CDR2 is SYGVNS.

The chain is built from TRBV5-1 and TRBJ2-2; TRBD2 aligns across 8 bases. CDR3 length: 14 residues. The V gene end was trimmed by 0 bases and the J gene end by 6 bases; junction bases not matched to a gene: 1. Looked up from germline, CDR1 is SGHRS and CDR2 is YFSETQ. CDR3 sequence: CASSLAGGAGELFF. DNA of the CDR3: TGCGCCAGCAGCTTGGCGGGAGGGGCCGGGGAGCTGTTTTTT.

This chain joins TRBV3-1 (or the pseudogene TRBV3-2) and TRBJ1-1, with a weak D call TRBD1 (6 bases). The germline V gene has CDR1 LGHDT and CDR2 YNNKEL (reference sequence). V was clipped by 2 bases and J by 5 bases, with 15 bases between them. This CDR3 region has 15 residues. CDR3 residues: CASSQTGTPTTEAFF. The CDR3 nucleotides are TGTGCCAGCAGCCAAACCGGGACACCGACTACTGAAGCTTTCTTT.

Here the CDR3 DNA reads TGTGCCAGCTCAGAGGGAACTCGAAACGAGCAGTACTTC. It yields the protein CASSEGTRNEQYF. The rearrangement uses TRBV18 and TRBJ2-7; D may be TRBD2 (5 bases). The V and J ends lost 5 bases and 5 bases respectively, with 13 bases between them. This CDR3 spans 13 amino acids. Germline CDR1 and CDR2: KGHSH and LQKENI.

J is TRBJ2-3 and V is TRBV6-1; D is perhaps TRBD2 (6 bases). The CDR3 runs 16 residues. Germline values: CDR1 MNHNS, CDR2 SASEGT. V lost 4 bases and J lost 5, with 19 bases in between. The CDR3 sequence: CASSVGLGGIQDTQYF. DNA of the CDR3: TGTGCCAGCAGTGTGGGTCTCGGGGGTATACAAGATACGCAGTATTTT.

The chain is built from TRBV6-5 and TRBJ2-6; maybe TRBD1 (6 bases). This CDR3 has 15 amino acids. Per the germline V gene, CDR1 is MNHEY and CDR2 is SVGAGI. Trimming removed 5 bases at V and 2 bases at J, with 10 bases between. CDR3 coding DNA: TGTGCCAGCAGTCATCAGGGGCCTGGGGCCAACGTCCTGACTTTC. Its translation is CASSHQGPGANVLTF.